This TCR beta chain is from a study of control samples from healthy donors and cancer patients. This clone was seen only a few times. Here immunoSEQ multiplex PCR was the method, and the copy in TCRdb shows in-frame clones only, minus some. The sample lists around 200,000 clones, around 94% seen once, with over 1.2% in the top ten. Sequenced input: blood. The TCR comes from a man aged 45 to 65 in good health.

The CDR3 DNA is TGCGCCAGCAGCTCATCGGGACAGGGGGGCGAGGGCTACACCTTC. It translates to CASSSSGQGGEGYTF. The chain employs TRBV5-1 and TRBJ1-2; TRBD1 matches at 11 bases. With V trimmed by 3 bases and J by 8 bases, 9 bases remained unmatched. CDR3 length: 15 amino acids. Germline-derived CDR1 and CDR2 are SGHRS and YFSETQ.